Listed here is a single T cell receptor beta chain. Its antigen is as yet unknown. The treatment was: roughly ten-day PBMC culture with coronavirus spike peptide pools or control peptides (ViraFEST assay). These CD4+ T cells came from an unexposed donor, sampled before the COVID-19 pandemic (2011-2018). This record comes from a study of vaccination and CD4 T cells after COVID-19. General observations from the study: Spike mono-reactive clones accounted for 304 of the 307 vaccine-specific clones found in convalescent patients.

CD4+ T cells that had been cultured provided DNA sequenced with the Oncomine TCR Beta short-read assay. TCRdb passed the PCR reads through MiXCR, listing each CDR3 protein once. This table has approximately 7,000 distinct CDR3 sequences, 53% appearing once. This receptor was identified in a human donor in good health. Sequencing used CD4+ T cells from blood, cultured in vitro.

For the CDR3, the DNA is TGTGCCACCAGTGTCGTTATCGGAGCGGGGAGGGACAACACCGGGGAGCTGTTTTTT. Amino acids: CATSVVIGAGRDNTGELFF. The gene calls are TRBV24-1 and TRBJ2-2; 7 nucleotides line up with TRBD2. The CDR3 runs 19 residues. The germline V gene encodes CDR1 KGHDR and CDR2 SFDVKD. V shed 5 bases and J 2 bases; nucleotides not matched to a gene: 16.